What follows are 27 T cell receptor beta chains derived from one specimen sequenced in a study of T cells after yellow fever vaccination. TCRdb fed the 5' RACE reads into MiXCR, producing one record per CDR3 protein. This sample has approximately 550,000 distinct CDR3 sequences, with around 21% found just once. This specimen was PBMCs, taken 15 days after the yellow fever booster vaccination. The receptors shown here come from a man aged 25-40 years who received the YFV17D yellow fever vaccine.

This clonotype was counted between two and nine times. The chain uses TRBV7-9 and TRBJ2-5; D is undetermined. V was pared by 0 bases and J by 7 bases, with 15 bases between. From germline, CDR1 is SEHNR and CDR2 FQNEAQ (reference sequence). The CDR3 sequence is 15 residues long. The CDR3 here is CASSLAWTSSGTQYF. The CDR3, as DNA: TGTGCCAGCAGCTTAGCTTGGACGAGCAGTGGGACCCAGTACTTC.

This clonotype was found a few times. This rearrangement joins TRBV6-5 to TRBJ2-5; TRBD2 matches at 7 bases. Germline V gene lookup returns CDR1 MNHEY and CDR2 SVGAGI. The CDR3 consists of 17 residues. The ends lost 0 bases at V and 5 bases at J; junction bases unmatched: 12. The CDR3 nucleotides read TGTGCCAGCAGTTACTCTCCGCCGGGACTACACTTGGAGACCCAGTACTTC. This translates into CASSYSPPGLHLETQYF.

The V and J genes are TRBV7-9 and TRBJ2-5; 15 bases fit TRBD2. Germline V gene data show CDR1 as SEHNR and CDR2 as FQNEAQ (reference sequence). The CDR3 is 17 amino acids. V lost 6 bases to trimming and J lost 1 base; unmatched junction nucleotides: 6. CDR3 bases: TGTGCCAGCAGACACGGACTAGCGGGAGGGATCCAAGAGACCCAGTACTTC. This codes for CASRHGLAGGIQETQYF.

The sample holds a few counts of this clonotype. V usage is TRBV5-5 and J usage is TRBJ2-5; 8 bases are a match to TRBD2. CDR1 is SGHKS, CDR2 YYEKEE, per germline (reference sequence). J was trimmed by 5 bases and V by 1 base; bases with no gene match: 7. This CDR3 spans 15 amino acids. The DNA for the CDR3 is TGTGCCAGCAGCTTGAACGGGAGGGCCACTGAGACCCAGTACTTC. Protein: CASSLNGRATETQYF.

The sample holds a few counts of this clonotype. This chain joins TRBV6-2 or TRBV6-3 and TRBJ2-1; 8 bases match TRBD2. The trim removed 7 bases at V and 6 bases at J, leaving 8 bases unmatched. The CDR3 totals 14 residues. Germline CDR1 MNHEY, CDR2 SVGEGT. The CDR3 sequence is CASNRAGAVNEQFF. Written as DNA, the CDR3 is TGTGCCAGCAATCGAGCGGGAGCCGTCAATGAGCAGTTCTTC.

This rearrangement joins TRBV10-3 to TRBJ2-1, with TRBD2 matching 8 bases. The germline V gene encodes CDR1 ENHRY and CDR2 SYGVKD. This CDR3 has 17 amino acids. Trimming removed 6 bases from V and 4 bases from J; junction bases left unmatched: 14. The CDR3 is CAISMTSAESSYNEQFF. The DNA of the CDR3 is TGTGCCATCAGCATGACTAGCGCGGAGAGCTCTTACAATGAGCAGTTCTTC.

This clonotype came up a few times. The chain carries TRBV20-1 and TRBJ2-7, with D perhaps being TRBD1 or TRBD2 (5 bases each). This CDR3 has 15 residues. Germline CDR1 reads DFQATT; CDR2 reads SNEGSKA (reference sequence). V lost 6 bases and J lost 2, with 20 bases in between. Written as DNA, the CDR3 is TGCAGTGCCGTAAACTTACAGGTCGGGACCTACGAGCAGTACTTC. This codes for CSAVNLQVGTYEQYF.

This clonotype has a handful of counts. CDR3 in amino acids: CASSPSLAGSEKLFF. The CDR3 DNA reads TGTGCCAGCTCACCCTCTCTCGCGGGGAGTGAAAAACTGTTTTTT. V and J are TRBV18 and TRBJ1-4, with unresolved D. V dropped 3 bases and J dropped 7 bases, with 15 bases sitting between them. Germline V gene lookup returns CDR1 KGHSH and CDR2 LQKENI. CDR3 length: 15 residues.

This clonotype was observed at least ten times. The chain employs TRBV10-3 and TRBJ2-3; TRBD1 matches at 11 bases. With V trimmed by 2 bases and J by 7 bases, 5 bases remained unmatched. The CDR3 covers 15 residues. Germline values: CDR1 ENHRY, CDR2 SYGVKD. As DNA, the CDR3 is TGTGCCATCAGTGAGGATGGGACAGGGGGGTATACGCAGTATTTT. Protein: CAISEDGTGGYTQYF.

The chain carries TRBV5-1 and TRBJ2-2; 13 nucleotides agree with TRBD2. Germline CDR1 SGHRS, CDR2 YFSETQ. V was clipped by 0 bases and J by 2 bases; unmatched bases: 4. The CDR3 spans 18 residues. This chain's CDR3 is CASSLGTSGSGNTGELFF. The DNA for the CDR3 is TGCGCCAGCAGCTTGGGGACTAGCGGGAGTGGAAACACCGGGGAGCTGTTTTTT.

The chain carries TRBV7-2 and TRBJ1-2; the match to TRBD1 covers 8 bases. Trimming took 5 bases from V and 4 from J; bases not matched to a gene: 9. Germline V gene sequence: CDR1 SGHTA, CDR2 FQGNSA. The CDR3 sequence is 15 residues long. The CDR3 sequence: CASSPTTGAGYGYTF. The DNA for the CDR3 is TGTGCCAGCAGCCCGACGACAGGGGCCGGCTATGGCTACACCTTC.

This clonotype was picked up a small number of times. The V call is TRBV5-5, the J call TRBJ2-5; no reliable D call. V gave up 4 bases and J gave up 1 base, with 11 bases separating them. The CDR3 totals 14 residues. Germline V gene lookup returns CDR1 SGHKS and CDR2 YYEKEE (reference sequence). CDR3 amino acids: CASSLSRVQETQYF. The CDR3 region has the DNA TGTGCCAGCAGCCTTAGTAGAGTCCAAGAGACCCAGTACTTC.

The chain joins TRBV20-1 to TRBJ2-1, with 7 bases fitting TRBD2. Per the germline V gene, CDR1 is DFQATT and CDR2 is SNEGSKA (reference sequence). V was pared by 5 bases and J by 5 bases, with 12 bases of the junction left unmatched. The CDR3 is made up of 15 amino acids. The CDR3 nucleotides are TGCAGTGCTGGGTACGGGACTACCAAGCACAATGAGCAGTTCTTC. As protein: CSAGYGTTKHNEQFF.

This clonotype was found a few times. The rearrangement links TRBV6-5 to TRBJ2-5, with a weak D call TRBD2 (7 bases). Per germline, CDR1 MNHEY and CDR2 SVGAGI. The CDR3 consists of 12 residues. Trimming took off 5 bases at V and 13 bases at J, with 17 bases between the two ends. The CDR3 sequence: CASSTGGLGWYF. In nucleotides, the CDR3 is TGTGCCAGCAGTACGGGGGGCCTGGGATGGTACTTC.

A few counts support this clonotype. The chain uses TRBV29-1 and TRBJ2-1, with 11 nucleotides matching TRBD2. Germline CDR1 reads SQVTM; CDR2 reads ANQGSEA. V shed 7 bases, J shed 5 bases, and the junction held 1 base outside the gene matches. The CDR3 runs 12 residues. Here the CDR3 reads CSGGLADNEQFF. The CDR3 coding sequence is TGCAGCGGGGGACTAGCGGACAATGAGCAGTTCTTC.

The chain joins TRBV20-1 to TRBJ2-1; weak D call: TRBD2 (6 bases). V dropped 1 base and J dropped 0 bases, with 13 bases sitting between them. Germline loops: CDR1 DFQATT, CDR2 SNEGSKA (reference sequence). The CDR3 has 16 amino acids. The CDR3 sequence is CSARASSASSYNEQFF. For the CDR3, the DNA is TGCAGTGCTAGAGCCTCTAGCGCTAGCTCCTACAATGAGCAGTTCTTC.

In this sample, this clonotype turned up a few times. The rearrangement joins TRBV5-1 to TRBJ1-1, with D uncertain. The germline CDR1 and CDR2 sequences are SGHRS and YFSETQ. The CDR3 length is 13 residues. Trimming pared 5 bases from V and 3 bases from J, leaving 11 bases between. The CDR3 DNA is TGCGCCAGCAGAGATGCTAGGGACACTGAAGCTTTCTTT. It specifies CASRDARDTEAFF.

The rearrangement joins TRBV7-9 to TRBJ2-1; a weak D match, TRBD2 (6 bases). The CDR3 loop spans 15 amino acids. Trimming took 8 bases from V and 1 from J, leaving 15 bases between them. Germline V lookup: CDR1 SEHNR, CDR2 FQNEAQ (reference sequence). CDR3 region: CASGSAGTSYNEQFF. The CDR3 coding sequence is TGTGCCAGCGGCTCAGCGGGTACGTCCTACAATGAGCAGTTCTTC.

This clonotype turned up a few times. The chain is built from TRBV7-9 and TRBJ2-7; 7 positions agree with TRBD1. V trimming: 1 base; J trimming: 7 bases; junction bases outside the gene matches: 10. Germline-derived CDR1 and CDR2 are SEHNR and FQNEAQ (reference sequence). There are 15 residues in the CDR3. Written as DNA, the CDR3 is TGTGCCAGCAGCTTAGTGGGACAGCCCCGAGGGGAGCAGTACTTC. Its protein is CASSLVGQPRGEQYF.

There are a few counts of this clonotype. V is TRBV7-9 and J is TRBJ1-6, with D perhaps TRBD1 (6 bases). This CDR3 has 17 residues. Trimming shortened V by 0 bases and J by 5 bases, and 14 bases separated the two germline ends. The germline V gene encodes CDR1 SEHNR and CDR2 FQNEAQ (reference sequence). CDR3 coding DNA: TGTGCCAGCAGCTTAGCCCGGACAGCCTCTAATAATTCACCCCTCCACTTT. Encoded protein: CASSLARTASNNSPLHF.

The V gene is TRBV20-1, the J gene TRBJ2-1; TRBD2 might be the D (6 bases). Germline loops: CDR1 DFQATT, CDR2 SNEGSKA (reference sequence). The CDR3 spans 14 residues. With 7 bases removed from V and 3 bases from J, the gap between germline ends came to 16 bases. The CDR3 region is CSVTPPSVYNEQFF. Here the CDR3 DNA reads TGCAGTGTTACCCCCCCTAGCGTCTACAATGAGCAGTTCTTC.

This clonotype has just a few counts. This chain uses TRBV7-9 with TRBJ2-1; TRBD2 might be the D (6 bases). The V end was cut by 5 bases, the J end by 0 bases, with 17 bases between. In germline, CDR1 is SEHNR, CDR2 FQNEAQ (reference sequence). The CDR3 loop spans 17 amino acids. The CDR3 coding sequence is TGTGCCAGCAGCCCCCGGACTATGGGCGTCTCCTACAATGAGCAGTTCTTC. Protein sequence: CASSPRTMGVSYNEQFF.

The chain has TRBV20-1 and TRBJ1-1, with 7 bases that match TRBD1. Germline loops: CDR1 DFQATT, CDR2 SNEGSKA (reference sequence). V lost 5 bases to trimming and J lost 1 base; unmatched junction nucleotides: 7. The CDR3 extends over 14 amino acids. The CDR3 DNA reads as TGCAGTGCTTCCTGGGACAGCCAGAACACTGAAGCTTTCTTT. This gives the protein CSASWDSQNTEAFF.

Many counts were recorded for this clonotype. This sequence joins TRBV5-1 and TRBJ2-7; 7 positions agree with TRBD1. This CDR3 comprises 13 residues. Per germline, CDR1 SGHRS and CDR2 YFSETQ. V trimming: 4 bases; J trimming: 2 bases; junction bases outside the gene matches: 3. The DNA of the CDR3 is TGCGCCAGCAGCAGGGGACAGACCTACGAGCAGTACTTC. Its translation: CASSRGQTYEQYF.

This clonotype has a handful of counts. The CDR3 loop reads CASSLSTTSGEQYF. For the CDR3, the DNA is TGTGCCAGCAGTTTAAGCACAACCTCTGGGGAGCAGTACTTC. The gene calls are TRBV27 and TRBJ2-7; D uncertain. The CDR3 spans 14 residues. V dropped 2 bases and J dropped 7 bases, with 15 bases sitting between them. Germline-derived CDR1 and CDR2 are MNHEY and SMNVEV (reference sequence).

This clonotype was counted between two and nine times. The gene calls are TRBV7-2 and TRBJ2-7; 14 positions agree with TRBD2. With V trimmed by 5 bases and J by 4 bases, 4 bases remained unmatched. Germline CDR1 reads SGHTA; CDR2 reads FQGNSA. The CDR3 sequence is 15 residues long. DNA of the CDR3: TGTGCCAGCAGCGGGACTAGCGGGGGTATTTACGAGCAGTACTTC. Translating it yields CASSGTSGGIYEQYF.

The chain uses TRBV4-3 and TRBJ1-2; no clear D. Germline CDR1 and CDR2: LGHNA and YSLEER. CDR3 length: 15 amino acids. Trimming cost V 1 base and J 0 bases, with 9 bases left between them. The CDR3 is CASSQVKQANYGYTF. CDR3 sequence (DNA): TGCGCCAGCAGCCAAGTTAAGCAGGCTAACTATGGCTACACCTTC.